This T cell receptor (beta chain) was documented in a study of blood T cell repertoires in COVID-19. Study context: PBMCs, B-cell-depleted T cells, or T cells provided the cDNA or gDNA that made up the material.

Patients in Seattle were enrolled during active infection, then followed longitudinally. The V gene lost 4 bases and the J gene lost 1 base, with 11 bases spanning the gap. This CDR3 has 14 residues. CDR1 is SNHLY and CDR2 is FYNNEI in the germline V gene. Source study methods: Counts of nucleated cells, estimated from reference gene primer amplification, were obtained. Profiling relied on immunoSEQ multiplex PCR, and the TCRdb table lists in-frame clones only, not all of them. Clonal size and the V and J genes are those of that table, whereas D and trimming came from the DNA. This sample yields 55,000 or so clones, of which 87% are seen a single time; roughly 3.9% belongs to the top ten.

This sequence joins TRBV2 and TRBJ2-7; perhaps TRBD2 as D (6 bases). The origin of this receptor is a man aged 35 to 55 with COVID-19, enrolled during active disease. Sequenced: peripheral blood. The CDR3 nucleotides read TGTGCCAGCAGTGGGAGGGAAGGGTCCTACGAGCAGTACTTC. It specifies CASSGREGSYEQYF.